The 27 T cell receptor beta chains presented below share a single source sample, sequenced in a study of blood T cell repertoires in COVID-19. Repertoires were generated with immunoSEQ multiplex PCR, while TCRdb's copy carries only in-frame clones and drops some. This table has about 39,000 clones, approximately 85% appearing once. Sequenced: peripheral blood. The receptor source for this set is a man aged 65 to 79 with acute or convalescent COVID-19.

The chain employs TRBV18 and TRBJ2-7; D is perhaps TRBD1 (5 bases). The CDR3 spans 15 residues. Trimming removed 5 bases from V and 2 bases from J, with 16 bases in between. Germline CDR1 and CDR2: KGHSH and LQKENI. In DNA, the CDR3 is TGTGCCAGCTCAACCAATCCAGGGCCAGCCTACGAGCAGTACTTC. Its protein is CASSTNPGPAYEQYF.

This chain joins TRBV6-6 and TRBJ1-1, with TRBD1 matching over 9 bases. CDR1 MNHNY and CDR2 SVGAGI come from the germline V gene (reference sequence). V lost 6 bases and J lost 4; bases outside the gene matches: 6. The CDR3 runs to 14 residues. CDR3 amino acids: CASSPGQGVTEAFF. The CDR3 DNA is TGTGCCAGCAGCCCGGGACAGGGAGTCACTGAAGCTTTCTTT.

The chain couples TRBV28 to TRBJ2-7, with 9 bases aligning to TRBD2. The CDR3 runs to 16 residues. Germline assignment: CDR1 MDHEN and CDR2 SYDVKM. The V segment lost 4 bases and the J segment 4 bases; nucleotides outside the gene matches: 11. CDR3 coding DNA: TGTGCCAGCAGTTGGCAGTCGAGAGCGGGAGGTTACGAGCAGTACTTC. This translates into CASSWQSRAGGYEQYF.

The chain carries TRBV6-2 or TRBV6-3 and TRBJ1-2; TRBD1 might be the D (6 bases). Germline CDR1 is MNHEY and CDR2 is SVGEGT. Trimming took off 6 bases at V and 6 bases at J, with 14 bases between the two ends. The CDR3 is made up of 13 amino acids. This CDR3 reads CASSRRGANGYTF. Here the CDR3 DNA reads TGTGCCAGCAGCCGCCGGGGGGCTAATGGCTACACCTTC.

This clone was picked up a small number of times. This chain connects TRBV6-6 to TRBJ1-1; 7 bases fit TRBD1. The CDR3 totals 12 residues. Germline CDR1 MNHNY, CDR2 SVGAGI (reference sequence). V dropped 10 bases and J dropped 8; count of bases not matched to a gene: 10. The CDR3 protein is CATLTGFFEAFF. The CDR3 nucleotides are TGTGCCACCCTGACAGGGTTCTTCGAAGCTTTCTTT.

The rearrangement uses TRBV7-9 and TRBJ2-1; a weak D match, TRBD2 (6 bases). The V gene's germline CDR1 is SEHNR and CDR2 FQNEAQ (reference sequence). The CDR3 consists of 15 residues. The ends were cut back, 1 base at V and 5 bases at J, with 12 bases in the middle. The CDR3 sequence: CASSLGPAGDNEQFF. The CDR3 region has the DNA TGTGCCAGCAGCTTAGGTCCAGCGGGCGACAATGAGCAGTTCTTC. The variable domain in full, with the rest retrieved from reference TRBV7-9 and TRBJ2-1, is DTGVSQNPRHKITKRGQNVTFRCDPISEHNRLYWYRQTLGQGPEFLTYFQNEAQLEKSRLLSDRFSAERPKGSFSTLEIQRTEQGDSAMYLCASSLGPAGDNEQFFGPGTRLTVL.

The chain employs TRBV5-1 and TRBJ2-1; the D gene is possibly TRBD1 (5 bases). Germline assignment: CDR1 SGHRS and CDR2 YFSETQ. The CDR3 covers 14 residues. V gave up 3 bases and J gave up 6 bases, with 13 bases separating them. CDR3 nucleotide sequence: TGCGCCAGCAGCTCGCAGGGTGGGGTCAATGAGCAGTTCTTC. It specifies CASSSQGGVNEQFF. Supplemented by reference TRBV5-1 and TRBJ2-1, the full variable domain reads KAGVTQTPRYLIKTRGQQVTLSCSPISGHRSVSWYQQTPGQGLQFLFEYFSETQRNKGNFPGRFSGRQFSNSRSEMNVSTLELGDSALYLCASSSQGGVNEQFFGPGTRLTVL.

Only a few counts were recorded for this clone. V is TRBV2 and J is TRBJ2-7, with 10 bases that match TRBD1. The V gene's germline CDR1 is SNHLY and CDR2 FYNNEI. J was trimmed by 0 bases and V by 5 bases; bases with no gene match: 13. This CDR3 has 18 amino acids. The CDR3 reads CASSFDRGRRSYSYEQYF. In nucleotides, the CDR3 is TGTGCCAGCAGTTTCGACAGGGGGCGCAGAAGTTACTCCTACGAGCAGTACTTC.

This clone was counted only a few times. V and J are TRBV11-2 and TRBJ2-5; possibly TRBD2 for D (5 bases). The CDR3 runs to 17 residues. Trimming cost V 7 bases and J 1 base, with 22 bases left between them. The germline V gene has CDR1 SGHAT and CDR2 FQNNGV. CDR3 nucleotides: TGTGCCAGCACCGGGGTATCGAAAGGGCAGACCCAAGAGACCCAGTACTTC. Translated: CASTGVSKGQTQETQYF.

The chain recombines TRBV7-8 with TRBJ2-2; 8 nucleotides align to TRBD2. Germline V lookup: CDR1 SGHVS, CDR2 FQNEAQ. This CDR3 is 14 amino acids long. With 5 bases clipped from V and 4 bases from J, the junction kept 3 bases outside the gene matches. CDR3 loop: CASSLSGGTGELFF. Written as DNA, the CDR3 is TGTGCCAGCAGCCTCAGCGGGGGCACCGGGGAGCTGTTTTTT. The whole variable domain, filled in from reference TRBV7-8 and TRBJ2-2, reads GAGVSQSPRYKVAKRGQDVALRCDPISGHVSLFWYQQALGQGPEFLTYFQNEAQLDKSGLPSDRFFAERPEGSVSTLKIQRTQQEDSAVYLCASSLSGGTGELFFGEGSRLTVL.

The chain recombines TRBV5-1 with TRBJ2-2; 7 bases align to TRBD1. Per the germline V gene, CDR1 is SGHRS and CDR2 is YFSETQ. Trimming cost V 6 bases and J 2 bases; bases outside gene matches: 7. This CDR3 spans 15 amino acids. CDR3 sequence: CASIGGTVNTGELFF. The CDR3 bases are TGCGCCAGCATAGGTGGGACAGTAAACACCGGGGAGCTGTTTTTT.

This chain connects TRBV19 to TRBJ1-5; D perhaps matches TRBD1 (5 bases). The V gene lost 1 base and the J gene lost 5 bases, with 12 bases spanning the gap. Germline V gene data show CDR1 as LNHDA and CDR2 as SQIVND (reference sequence). CDR3 length equals 15 residues. CDR3 protein: CASSIGGRFDQPQHF. CDR3 DNA: TGTGCCAGTAGTATAGGGGGCAGGTTCGATCAGCCCCAGCATTTT. Based on the CDR3 plus reference TRBV19 and TRBJ1-5, the full variable domain is DGGITQSPKYLFRKEGQNVTLSCEQNLNHDAMYWYRQDPGQGLRLIYYSQIVNDFQKGDIAEGYSVSREKKESFPLTVTSAQKNPTAFYLCASSIGGRFDQPQHFGDGTRLSIL.

This clone showed up just once. This chain's CDR3 is CASRVGPATNEKLFF. Written as DNA, the CDR3 is TGTGCCAGCAGGGTGGGGCCAGCAACTAATGAAAAACTGTTTTTT. V gene TRBV28 combines with J gene TRBJ1-4; D is perhaps TRBD1 (5 bases). CDR3 length: 15 amino acids. V shed 6 bases and J shed 0 bases, with 11 bases lying between them. Germline-derived CDR1 and CDR2 are MDHEN and SYDVKM.

Worth noting for this clone: Germline and junction disagree at one end, which may indicate a read error. In DNA form, the CDR3 reads TGTGCCAGCAGCAGGACAGGGCTTCGGCTGATATTT. Translating it yields CASSRTGLRLIF. The chain joins TRBV27 to TRBJ1-6; 8 bases align to TRBD1. There are 12 residues in the CDR3. Germline V CDR1 and CDR2: MNHEY, SMNVEV (reference sequence).

In this sample, this clone turned up a few times. The chain joins TRBV6-4 to TRBJ2-7; TRBD1 aligns across 10 bases. The CDR3 contains 15 residues. Germline CDR1 and CDR2: MRHNA and SNTAGT. With V trimmed by 3 bases and J by 4 bases, 6 bases remained unmatched. The CDR3 DNA is TGTGCCAGCAGTGAGAGGTGGACAGGGGGTTACGAGCAGTACTTC. This sequence encodes CASSERWTGGYEQYF.

The rearrangement joins TRBV11-3 to TRBJ2-5; weak D call: TRBD1 (5 bases). V was cut by 5 bases and J by 4 bases, with 14 bases left in between. Germline-derived CDR1 and CDR2 are SGHNT and YENEEA. The CDR3 extends over 14 amino acids. The CDR3 DNA sequence: TGTGCCAGCAGCCAGGGATCACCGGGAGAGACCCAGTACTTC. It yields the protein CASSQGSPGETQYF.

The V gene is TRBV27, the J gene TRBJ1-5, with a possible D match to TRBD1 (5 bases). This CDR3 comprises 13 residues. Trimming left V 3 bases short and J 5 bases short, with 8 bases between. Germline CDR1 reads MNHEY; CDR2 reads SMNVEV (reference sequence). The CDR3 here is CASSLSGYQPQHF. CDR3 sequence (DNA): TGTGCCAGCAGTTTGTCAGGGTATCAGCCCCAGCATTTT.

This chain connects TRBV9 to TRBJ2-1; a weak D match, TRBD1 (5 bases). The CDR3 is made up of 14 amino acids. Germline V gives CDR1 SGDLS, CDR2 YYNGEE. Trimming pared 4 bases from V and 5 bases from J, leaving 13 bases between. CDR3 residues: CASSLSPGNNEQFF. The CDR3 coding sequence is TGTGCCAGCAGCCTTTCCCCAGGGAACAATGAGCAGTTCTTC.

The V gene is TRBV10-3, the J gene TRBJ1-5; no clear D gene. CDR1 ENHRY and CDR2 SYGVKD come from the germline V gene. The CDR3 runs 14 residues. Trimming took off 4 bases at V and 1 base at J, with 8 bases between the two ends. The CDR3: CAISVSGSNQPQHF. The CDR3 nucleotides are TGTGCCATCAGTGTATCGGGGAGCAATCAGCCCCAGCATTTT.

As DNA, the CDR3 is TGCGCCAGCAGAAAGACCGGAGGTCTGAACACTGAAGCTTTCTTT. It is translated as CASRKTGGLNTEAFF. The V call is TRBV4-1, the J call TRBJ1-1; D uncertain. The V end lost 6 bases, the J end lost 0 bases, and 14 bases lay between the germline ends. Germline lookup yields CDR1 MGHRA and CDR2 YSYEKL. The CDR3 is 15 amino acids.

The chain carries TRBV27 and TRBJ2-5, with unresolved D. V shed 4 bases and J shed 1 base, with 16 bases lying between them. CDR3 size: 16 residues. Looked up from germline, CDR1 is MNHEY and CDR2 is SMNVEV (reference sequence). Written as DNA, the CDR3 is TGTGCCAGCAGTTGCCCCCCTGGGCGCCCCCAAGAGACCCAGTACTTC. It yields the protein CASSCPPGRPQETQYF.

This sequence joins TRBV12-3 or TRBV12-4 and TRBJ2-1, with a weak D call TRBD2 (6 bases). The CDR3 has 13 amino acids. V lost 6 bases and J lost 3, with 9 bases in between. The CDR3 loop is CASRQAGYNEQFF. The CDR3 nucleotides read TGTGCCAGCAGGCAAGCGGGCTACAATGAGCAGTTCTTC.

The CDR3 coding sequence is TGTGCCTGGAGTGTACGGTGGGGGGGGATAAGGAACACTGAAGCTTTCTTT. As protein: CAWSVRWGGIRNTEAFF. V is TRBV30 and J is TRBJ1-1; the D gene is possibly TRBD1 (5 bases). The CDR3 runs 17 residues. V was cut by 0 bases and J by 1 base, with 18 bases left in between. CDR1 and CDR2 (germline): GTSNPN, SVGIG (reference sequence).

V and J are TRBV19 and TRBJ2-7, with D tentatively TRBD1 (6 bases). CDR1 is LNHDA and CDR2 is SQIVND in the germline V gene (reference sequence). There are 14 residues in the CDR3. V was trimmed by 1 base and J by 2 bases, leaving 9 bases between them. CDR3 bases: TGTGCCAGTAGTATAGGACAGGTCGCCTACGAGCAGTACTTC. Translating gives CASSIGQVAYEQYF.

The V gene is TRBV7-8, the J gene TRBJ2-1; 14 positions agree with TRBD2. The CDR3 extends over 15 amino acids. CDR1 SGHVS and CDR2 FQNEAQ come from the germline V gene. The V and J ends lost 5 bases and 9 bases, in that order; junction bases with no gene match: 6. In nucleotides, the CDR3 is TGTGCCAGCAGCCCTAGCGGGACTAGCGGGAGTGAGCAGTTCTTC. It yields the protein CASSPSGTSGSEQFF.

This chain uses TRBV7-2 with TRBJ2-7; 12 nucleotides align to TRBD2. The CDR3 is made up of 17 amino acids. V shed 4 bases, J shed 1 base, and the junction held 8 bases outside the gene matches. Germline V gives CDR1 SGHTA, CDR2 FQGNSA. CDR3 residues: CASSSTTSGRWSYEQYF. In nucleotides, the CDR3 is TGTGCCAGCAGCTCCACTACTAGCGGGAGGTGGTCCTACGAGCAGTACTTC.

V gene TRBV5-1 combines with J gene TRBJ2-1, with D tentatively TRBD1 (5 bases). Germline CDR1 SGHRS, CDR2 YFSETQ. The CDR3 consists of 15 residues. The V and J ends lost 0 bases and 2 bases respectively, with 9 bases between them. This chain's CDR3 is CASSLVGEAYNEQFF. In DNA, the CDR3 is TGCGCCAGCAGCTTGGTAGGGGAAGCCTACAATGAGCAGTTCTTC.